This TCR beta chain originates from a study of OX40 agonist ivuxolimab in advanced cancers. Looking at the study overall: Partial responses were achieved by three patients, one with hepatocellular carcinoma and two with cutaneous melanoma. Overall study findings and caveats: Dosing at 0.1 to 3.0 mg/kg was accompanied by clonal expansion of CD4+ and CD8+ blood T cells by week 6. Clonal expansion was among the lowest in partial responders at 0.1-3.0 mg/kg, especially CD8+.

Trimming shortened V by 0 bases and J by 0 bases, and 6 bases separated the two germline ends. The germline CDR1 and CDR2 sequences are GTSNPN and SVGIG (reference sequence). CDR3 length: 14 residues. Excluded were patients having autoimmune disease history or systemic immunosuppression. The method was immunoSEQ multiplex PCR; TCRdb's version includes in-frame clones alone and lacks a portion of them. The repertoire holds fewer than 40,000 clones, with about four fifths as singletons. In the case of this clone: The antigen is undetermined.

The V call is TRBV30, the J call TRBJ1-3; no firm D call. This TCR was recovered from an adult with an advanced solid tumor such as melanoma, head and neck, liver or kidney cancer. Specimen: CD4+ or CD8+ T cells sorted from blood, collected in a trial of the OX40 agonist ivuxolimab. CDR3 bases: TGTGCCTGGAGTGTAGGCAACTCTGGAAACACCATATATTTT. Translated, it gives CAWSVGNSGNTIYF. Full variable domain (outside the CDR3, taken from reference TRBV30 and TRBJ1-3): SQTIHQWPATLVQPVGSPLSLECTVEGTSNPNLYWYRQAAGRGLQLLFYSVGIGQISSEVPQNLSASRPQDRQFILSSKKLLLSDSGFYLCAWSVGNSGNTIYFGEGSWLTVV.